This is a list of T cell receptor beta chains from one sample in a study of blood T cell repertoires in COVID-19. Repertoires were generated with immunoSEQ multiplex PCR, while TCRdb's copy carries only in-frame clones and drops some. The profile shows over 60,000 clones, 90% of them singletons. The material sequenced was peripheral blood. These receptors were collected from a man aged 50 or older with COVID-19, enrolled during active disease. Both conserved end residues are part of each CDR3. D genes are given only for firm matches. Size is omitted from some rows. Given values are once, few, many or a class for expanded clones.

CDR3nt: TGTGCCAGCAGCGTAGCTAGCGGGAGCACAGATACGCAGTATTTT; CDR3aa: CASSVASGSTDTQYF; v_gene: TRBV7-2; abundance: once; len: 15; d_gene: TRBD2; j_gene: TRBJ2-3
CDR3nt: TGTGCCAGCAGTTTAGGGACAACTGGAAACACCATATATTTT; CDR3aa: CASSLGTTGNTIYF; v_gene: TRBV28; abundance: -; len: 14; d_gene: -; j_gene: TRBJ1-3
CDR3nt: TGCGCCAGCAGCTTGGCTGGGCTTTCTGGCTACACCTTC; CDR3aa: CASSLAGLSGYTF; v_gene: TRBV5-1; abundance: -; len: 13; d_gene: -; j_gene: TRBJ1-2
CDR3nt: TGCAGCGTTGATAGGTCAGGGGGCGATTCGGCGGGCTACACCTTC; CDR3aa: CSVDRSGGDSAGYTF; v_gene: TRBV29-1; abundance: -; len: 15; d_gene: TRBD1; j_gene: TRBJ1-2
CDR3nt: TGTGCCAGCAGTGACTCAGCGGGAGCCGGGGACATTCAGTACTTC; CDR3aa: CASSDSAGAGDIQYF; v_gene: TRBV6-4; abundance: -; len: 15; d_gene: TRBD2; j_gene: TRBJ2-4
CDR3nt: TGTGCCTGGAGTGACAGTAGCAATCAGCCCCAGCATTTT; CDR3aa: CAWSDSSNQPQHF; v_gene: TRBV30; abundance: -; len: 13; d_gene: -; j_gene: TRBJ1-5
CDR3nt: TGTGCCAGCAGCAAAGGAGGTAGCGGCAGCCCCTCCTACGAGCAGTACTTC; CDR3aa: CASSKGGSGSPSYEQYF; v_gene: TRBV21-1; abundance: -; len: 17; d_gene: -; j_gene: TRBJ2-7
CDR3nt: TGCGCCAGCAGCTTGGACAGGGGGCCTGAGACCCAGTACTTC; CDR3aa: CASSLDRGPETQYF; v_gene: TRBV5-1; abundance: -; len: 14; d_gene: TRBD1; j_gene: TRBJ2-5
CDR3nt: TGTGCCAGCAGCTCCCGACAGGGCGGCACCGGGGAGCTGTTTTTT; CDR3aa: CASSSRQGGTGELFF; v_gene: TRBV5-5; abundance: -; len: 15; d_gene: TRBD1; j_gene: TRBJ2-2
CDR3nt: TGTGCCAGCAGCCTACAGTCGAACACTGAAGCTTTCTTT; CDR3aa: CASSLQSNTEAFF; v_gene: TRBV14; abundance: -; len: 13; d_gene: -; j_gene: TRBJ1-1
CDR3nt: TGTGCCAGTAGTCCCCGGACAGGGCCGCGTAACACTGAAGCTTTCTTT; CDR3aa: CASSPRTGPRNTEAFF; v_gene: TRBV19; abundance: -; len: 16; d_gene: TRBD1; j_gene: TRBJ1-1
CDR3nt: TGTGCCAGCAGTCCAGGGGGCCCAACTAGATACAATGAGCAGTTCTTC; CDR3aa: CASSPGGPTRYNEQFF; v_gene: TRBV5-4; abundance: -; len: 16; d_gene: TRBD1; j_gene: TRBJ2-1
CDR3nt: TGTGCCAGCAGTGTCCCTCCCGGCGGGAGCTCCTACAATGAGCAGTTCTTC; CDR3aa: CASSVPPGGSSYNEQFF; v_gene: TRBV2; abundance: -; len: 17; d_gene: TRBD2; j_gene: TRBJ2-1
CDR3nt: TGTGCCAGCAGTTACGGAGGAGGGGAGGAGACCCAGTACTTC; CDR3aa: CASSYGGGEETQYF; v_gene: TRBV2; abundance: -; len: 14; d_gene: -; j_gene: TRBJ2-5
CDR3nt: TGTGCCAGCGGGGACCGGACAGGGGGCACGAACACTGAAGCTTTCTTT; CDR3aa: CASGDRTGGTNTEAFF; v_gene: TRBV6-6; abundance: -; len: 16; d_gene: TRBD1; j_gene: TRBJ1-1
CDR3nt: TGTGCCAGCAGCTTGGATGGCTGGAACACTGAAGCTTTCTTT; CDR3aa: CASSLDGWNTEAFF; v_gene: TRBV5-6; abundance: -; len: 14; d_gene: -; j_gene: TRBJ1-1
CDR3nt: TGTGCCAGCACCTTTGCGGGACTAGCTTACAATGAGCAGTTCTTC; CDR3aa: CASTFAGLAYNEQFF; v_gene: TRBV5-4; abundance: -; len: 15; d_gene: TRBD2; j_gene: TRBJ2-1
CDR3nt: TGCAGCGCCGCTCGGACAGGGGTAAATACTGAAGCTTTCTTT; CDR3aa: CSAARTGVNTEAFF; v_gene: TRBV29-1; abundance: -; len: 14; d_gene: TRBD1; j_gene: TRBJ1-1
CDR3nt: TGTGCCTGGCGAGGAGAGGGCACAGATACGCAGTATTTT; CDR3aa: CAWRGEGTDTQYF; v_gene: TRBV30; abundance: -; len: 13; d_gene: -; j_gene: TRBJ2-3
CDR3nt: TGTGCCAGCAGCCGCGGTGCGTACAATGAGCAGTTCTTC; CDR3aa: CASSRGAYNEQFF; v_gene: TRBV3-1/TRBV3-2; abundance: -; len: 13; d_gene: -; j_gene: TRBJ2-1
CDR3nt: TGTGCCAGCAGCCCCCAGCGGACTTTTTACGAGCAGTACTTC; CDR3aa: CASSPQRTFYEQYF; v_gene: TRBV7-9; abundance: -; len: 14; d_gene: -; j_gene: TRBJ2-7
CDR3nt: TGCGCCAGCAGCTTGAGTCAGCGAGGGAATGGCTACACCTTC; CDR3aa: CASSLSQRGNGYTF; v_gene: TRBV5-1; abundance: -; len: 14; d_gene: -; j_gene: TRBJ1-2
CDR3nt: TGCAGCGTTACACCCTTGACAGGGGGCTATGGCTACACCTTC; CDR3aa: CSVTPLTGGYGYTF; v_gene: TRBV29-1; abundance: -; len: 14; d_gene: TRBD1; j_gene: TRBJ1-2
CDR3nt: TGTGCCAGCAGCTTAGATCAAGGGGTGGGCTATGGCTACACCTTC; CDR3aa: CASSLDQGVGYGYTF; v_gene: TRBV7-2; abundance: -; len: 15; d_gene: -; j_gene: TRBJ1-2
CDR3nt: TGTGCCAGCAGGTTAAGACAGGGGCATGAAGAAAAACTGTTTTTT; CDR3aa: CASRLRQGHEEKLFF; v_gene: TRBV2; abundance: once; len: 15; d_gene: TRBD1; j_gene: TRBJ1-4
CDR3nt: TGTGCCAGCAGCGCGAGGGACAGGGGGTCCTACGAGCAGTACTTC; CDR3aa: CASSARDRGSYEQYF; v_gene: TRBV9; abundance: -; len: 15; d_gene: TRBD1; j_gene: TRBJ2-7
CDR3nt: TGCGCCAGCAGCCCGCTACAAGGGGACATTCAGTACTTC; CDR3aa: CASSPLQGDIQYF; v_gene: TRBV4-3; abundance: once; len: 13; d_gene: -; j_gene: TRBJ2-4
CDR3nt: TGTGCCAGTAGTATGGGCAGGAATACCTACAATGAGCAGTTCTTC; CDR3aa: CASSMGRNTYNEQFF; v_gene: TRBV19; abundance: -; len: 15; d_gene: -; j_gene: TRBJ2-1
CDR3nt: TGTGCCAGCAGTTCAGCGGGAGGGGCGCAGTACTTC; CDR3aa: CASSSAGGAQYF; v_gene: TRBV27; abundance: -; len: 12; d_gene: TRBD2; j_gene: TRBJ2-7
CDR3nt: TGCGCCAGCAGCTTGGAGGGGTTCGGCTATGGCTACACCTTC; CDR3aa: CASSLEGFGYGYTF; v_gene: TRBV5-1; abundance: few; len: 14; d_gene: -; j_gene: TRBJ1-2
CDR3nt: TGTGCCAGCAGCTCTGGGCTTAACACTGAAGCTTTCTTT; CDR3aa: CASSSGLNTEAFF; v_gene: TRBV11-2; abundance: -; len: 13; d_gene: -; j_gene: TRBJ1-1
CDR3nt: TGTGCCAGCAGCTCTACCGACAGGCCAAACTATGGCTACACCTTC; CDR3aa: CASSSTDRPNYGYTF; v_gene: TRBV7-9; abundance: -; len: 15; d_gene: -; j_gene: TRBJ1-2
CDR3nt: TGTGCCAGCACGGACGGGGAACCGCAGTACTTC; CDR3aa: CASTDGEPQYF; v_gene: TRBV28; abundance: -; len: 11; d_gene: -; j_gene: TRBJ2-7
CDR3nt: TGTGCCAGCAGTTACTTATTGGACTCTGAAGCTTTCTTT; CDR3aa: CASSYLLDSEAFF; v_gene: TRBV6-5; abundance: -; len: 13; d_gene: -; j_gene: TRBJ1-1
CDR3nt: TGTGCCAGCAGTTTAACCGAGACAGGACGAGGTCAGCCCCAGCATTTT; CDR3aa: CASSLTETGRGQPQHF; v_gene: TRBV27; abundance: -; len: 16; d_gene: -; j_gene: TRBJ1-5
CDR3nt: TGTGCCAGCAGCCAGACTAGCGGAGTCCAAGAGACCCAGTACTTC; CDR3aa: CASSQTSGVQETQYF; v_gene: TRBV7-2; abundance: -; len: 15; d_gene: TRBD2; j_gene: TRBJ2-5
CDR3nt: TGTGCCATCAGTGAAAACAGGGGAAGCAATCAGCCCCAGCATTTT; CDR3aa: CAISENRGSNQPQHF; v_gene: TRBV10-3; abundance: -; len: 15; d_gene: TRBD1; j_gene: TRBJ1-5
CDR3nt: TGTGCCAGCAGTTTACCAGGGGGAGTTCAAGAGACCCAGTACTTC; CDR3aa: CASSLPGGVQETQYF; v_gene: TRBV28; abundance: -; len: 15; d_gene: TRBD1; j_gene: TRBJ2-5
CDR3nt: TGTGCCAGCAGCGAGACTAGCGGATCCTACGAGCAGTACTTC; CDR3aa: CASSETSGSYEQYF; v_gene: TRBV4-2; abundance: -; len: 14; d_gene: TRBD2; j_gene: TRBJ2-7
CDR3nt: TGTGCCAGCAGCCCCCAGGGACTAGCGGGAGTAGACGAGCAGTACTTC; CDR3aa: CASSPQGLAGVDEQYF; v_gene: TRBV11-1; abundance: -; len: 16; d_gene: TRBD2; j_gene: TRBJ2-7
CDR3nt: TGTGCCAGCAGTGATCCCACAGGGTGGGGGACCCAGTACTTC; CDR3aa: CASSDPTGWGTQYF; v_gene: TRBV25-1; abundance: -; len: 14; d_gene: -; j_gene: TRBJ2-5
CDR3nt: TGTGCCAGCAGCCAGGGTAGCGGTAGCACAGATACGCAGTATTTT; CDR3aa: CASSQGSGSTDTQYF; v_gene: TRBV6-4; abundance: -; len: 15; d_gene: -; j_gene: TRBJ2-3
CDR3nt: TGTGCCAGCAGCTCCGGGACAGATACGCAGTATTTT; CDR3aa: CASSSGTDTQYF; v_gene: TRBV13; abundance: -; len: 12; d_gene: -; j_gene: TRBJ2-3
CDR3nt: TGTGCCAGCAGCCAACAGAGGACAGGGGTTATGAACACTGAAGCTTTCTTT; CDR3aa: CASSQQRTGVMNTEAFF; v_gene: TRBV3-1/TRBV3-2; abundance: -; len: 17; d_gene: TRBD1; j_gene: TRBJ1-1
CDR3nt: TGCGCCAGCAGCTTGGGGACAGGCTGGACTGAAGCTTTCTTT; CDR3aa: CASSLGTGWTEAFF; v_gene: TRBV5-1; abundance: -; len: 14; d_gene: TRBD1; j_gene: TRBJ1-1
CDR3nt: TGTGCCAGCAGTGAAGGCAGCGGGGGCACCGGGGAGCTGTTTTTT; CDR3aa: CASSEGSGGTGELFF; v_gene: TRBV6-1; abundance: once; len: 15; d_gene: TRBD2; j_gene: TRBJ2-2